Each of the 5 T cell receptor beta chains below was sequenced from the same sample in a study of blood T cell repertoires in COVID-19 (dated by TCRdb to the early 2020s). The receptor library was made with the immunoSEQ multiplex PCR assay. What TCRdb holds here is the immuneACCESS table cut down to in-frame rearrangements. Part of the clones is not present; checked against another copy, under half of the missing clones reflect an unresolved V gene, and the others are unexplained. The sample profile shows fewer than 65,000 clones; 75% to 90% of them were found once. The ten largest clones take up about 6% of the sample. Sequencing was done on a sample of peripheral blood. The origin of the receptors is a man aged 55 to 70 with acute or convalescent COVID-19.

The J gene is TRBJ2-5, the V gene TRBV4-2; 8 positions agree with TRBD2. This CDR3 spans 15 amino acids. Germline loops: CDR1 LGHNA, CDR2 YNFKEQ. Trimming at V came to 3 bases and at J to 5 bases, leaving 8 bases not matched to a gene. CDR3 sequence (DNA): TGTGCCAGCAGCCAGGGGGGGACTAGTGATGAGACCCAGTACTTC. Its protein product is CASSQGGTSDETQYF.

The chain couples TRBV5-4 to TRBJ2-7; TRBD2 aligns across 8 bases. CDR1 SGHNT and CDR2 YYREEE come from the germline V gene (reference sequence). Germline trimming cut 0 bases from V and 1 base from J; bases unmatched to any gene: 0. The CDR3 contains 14 residues. The CDR3 loop is CASSLVAGSYEQYF. The CDR3 DNA follows: TGTGCCAGCAGCTTGGTAGCGGGATCCTACGAGCAGTACTTC. Combining the CDR3 with reference TRBV5-4 and TRBJ2-7 gives the whole variable domain ETGVTQSPTHLIKTRGQQVTLRCSSQSGHNTVSWYQQALGQGPQFIFQYYREEENGRGNFPPRFSGLQFPNYSSELNVNALELDDSALYLCASSLVAGSYEQYFGPGTRLTVT.

The chain has TRBV28 and TRBJ1-1, with D uncertain. From germline, CDR1 is MDHEN and CDR2 SYDVKM. The V and J ends lost 6 bases and 3 bases respectively, with 8 bases between them. The CDR3 loop spans 12 amino acids. CDR3 loop: CASREQHTEAFF. DNA of the CDR3: TGTGCCAGCAGAGAACAGCACACTGAAGCTTTCTTT.

V and J are TRBV30 and TRBJ1-5, with D hard to call. Germline-derived CDR1 and CDR2 are GTSNPN and SVGIG (reference sequence). The CDR3 runs to 13 residues. Trimming pared 5 bases from V and 6 bases from J, leaving 14 bases between. The CDR3 reads CAWEIKGGQPQHF. The CDR3 DNA follows: TGTGCCTGGGAGATAAAAGGAGGTCAGCCCCAGCATTTT.

J is TRBJ1-2 and V is TRBV3-1 (or the pseudogene TRBV3-2), with D possibly matching TRBD1 (6 bases). The CDR3 consists of 16 residues. Between the trimmed V and J ends, which lost 4 bases and 8 bases, there was a span of 23 bases. From germline, CDR1 is LGHDT and CDR2 YNNKEL (reference sequence). CDR3 nucleotide sequence: TGTGCCAGCAGCCCCGGGGTGGGGGGGCGACGGGAAGGCTACACCTTC. It yields the protein CASSPGVGGRREGYTF.